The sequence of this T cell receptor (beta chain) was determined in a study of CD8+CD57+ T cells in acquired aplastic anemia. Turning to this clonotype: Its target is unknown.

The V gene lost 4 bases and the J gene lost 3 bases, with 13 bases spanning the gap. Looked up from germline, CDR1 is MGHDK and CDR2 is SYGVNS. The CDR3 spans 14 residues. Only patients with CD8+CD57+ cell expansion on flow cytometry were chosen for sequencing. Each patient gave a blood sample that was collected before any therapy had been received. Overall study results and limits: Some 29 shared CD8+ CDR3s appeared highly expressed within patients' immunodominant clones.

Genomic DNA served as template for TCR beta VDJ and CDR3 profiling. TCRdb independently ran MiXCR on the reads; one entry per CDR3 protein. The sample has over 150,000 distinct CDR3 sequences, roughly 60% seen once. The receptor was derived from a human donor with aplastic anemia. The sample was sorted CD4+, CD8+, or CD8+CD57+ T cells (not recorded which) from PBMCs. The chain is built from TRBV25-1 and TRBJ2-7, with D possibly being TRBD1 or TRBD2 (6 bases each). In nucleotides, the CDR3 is TGTGCCAGCAGTGTTGGAGGGGGGAACTACGAGCAGTACTTC. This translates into CASSVGGGNYEQYF.